The TCR beta chain under discussion was sequenced for a study of T-cell memory formation after mild COVID-19 (dated by TCRdb to the early 2020s). The study in broad terms: TCR sequence clusters from the two donors were found to be largely donor specific. T-cell clones expanding and contracting after mild COVID-19 in two donors were tracked by longitudinal TCRalpha and TCRbeta repertoire sequencing. The cohort comprised two young, previously healthy adult volunteers, one female and one male. Broader findings and caveats from the paper: Balanced CD4/CD8 phenotypes were observed for clones contracting from day 15 to 85, whereas a bias towards CD4+ was observed for a second wave of clones expanding from day 15 to 37. The detection of some responding clones in pre-infection memory suggests that pre-existing cross-reactive memory T cells joined the SARS-CoV-2 response. Contracting CD4+ clones appeared mostly in the CM and EM memory subsets, whereas CD8+ clones were enriched in EMRA. SARS-CoV-2 specificity was not confirmed for the second-wave clones peaking on day 37. The study covered only two mild cases, and larger cohorts including severe cases with pre-infection samples were considered necessary.

Instrument used: Illumina NovaSeq 6000. Using 5'RACE with constant-segment primers, TCRalpha and TCRbeta cDNA libraries were constructed, with sample barcodes and unique molecular identifiers added in the process. RNA was extracted from every sample with Trizol reagent. The libraries were amplified in two PCR steps, and the second step added a second sample barcode and Illumina TruSeq adapters. Sequencing of libraries was performed on an Illumina NovaSeq with 2 x 150 bp paired-end reads. From the authors' description of their analysis: Reads were demultiplexed and collapsed into UMI-guided consensus sequences with migec v1.2.7. With mixcr v2.1.11, UMI consensuses were aligned to TRA and TRB V and J templates and assembled into clonotypes. A clonotype was counted as expanded or contracted only when both edgeR and NoisET called the clonotype significant, with the noise models trained on biological replicates. For edgeR calls, a false discovery rate-adjusted p below 0.01 and a log2 fold-change threshold of 1 were applied. PCA with hierarchical clustering of max-normalized trajectories of the 1000 most abundant clonotypes was used as exploratory dynamics analysis. Each responding clone was given a CD4 or CD8 phenotype based on the CD4+ and CD8+ repertoires, which had been sequenced separately. In-frame beta chains were kept once TCRdb had trimmed the public reads at Q25 with fastp and called clones with MiXCR. For every CDR3 protein sequence, its rows merge into one entry that carries the most common genes and DNA. The V and J calls and clone size come from TCRdb's table, not from the authors' own analysis. The sample table contains approximately 350,000 distinct CDR3 sequences; only one count was recorded for 14% of them. The ten biggest clones cover about 22% of the sample.

This clonotype has a handful of counts. Its antigen is currently not known. One base away there is no much larger clone; base qualities are not given. PBMCs were isolated by Ficoll-Paque density gradient centrifugation. The specimen sequenced was PBMCs or a T cell subset sorted from them (not recorded which). The receptor was derived from a man between 18 and 29 years old who had mild COVID-19 (a few samples of this study predate the infection). The sample titles of this study are shuffled in the database, so cell type and time point are left out; the donor was told from shared clones.

Here is the DNA: TGCAGCGTTGCACCCACTAGCGGGGGGGTCGGCGGGGAGCTGTTTTTT. It codes for CSVAPTSGGVGGELFF. The chain is encoded by TRBV29-1 joined to TRBJ2-2, with 13 bases aligning to TRBD2. Measured from the cysteine to the phenylalanine, the CDR3 is 16 residues long. Here the CDR3 DNA is all that survives: 48 bases in frame from base 1. From V the trimming removes 4 bases and from J it removes 7 bases, while the gene matches leave 9 bases of the junction unaccounted for. The CDR1 and CDR2 encoded by the germline V gene are SQVTM and ANQGSEA.